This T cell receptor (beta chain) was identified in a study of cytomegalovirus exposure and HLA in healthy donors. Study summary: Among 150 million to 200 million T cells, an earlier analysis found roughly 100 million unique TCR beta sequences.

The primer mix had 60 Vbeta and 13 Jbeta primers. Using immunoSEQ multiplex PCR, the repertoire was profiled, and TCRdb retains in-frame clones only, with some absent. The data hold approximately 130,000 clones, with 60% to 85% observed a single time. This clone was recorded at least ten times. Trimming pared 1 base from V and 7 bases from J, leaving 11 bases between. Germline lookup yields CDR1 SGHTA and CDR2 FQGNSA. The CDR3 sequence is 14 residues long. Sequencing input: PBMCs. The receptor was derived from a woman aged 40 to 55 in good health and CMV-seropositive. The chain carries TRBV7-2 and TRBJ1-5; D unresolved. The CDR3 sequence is CASSLGGFGQPQHF. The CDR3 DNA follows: TGTGCCAGCAGCTTAGGAGGGTTTGGACAGCCCCAGCATTTT. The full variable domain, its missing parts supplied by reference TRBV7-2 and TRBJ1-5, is GAGVSQSPSNKVTEKGKDVELRCDPISGHTALYWYRQSLGQGLEFLIYFQGNSAPDKSGLPSDRFSAERTGGSVSTLTIQRTQQEDSAVYLCASSLGGFGQPQHFGDGTRLSIL.